The 26 T cell receptor beta chains listed next were all sequenced from one sample in a study of esophageal squamous cell carcinoma under preoperative chemotherapy. Each CDR3 protein is one row after TCRdb ran MiXCR on the PCR reads. The sample holds approximately 15,000 distinct CDR3 sequences; 60% are singletons and the top ten take about 53%. Time point: before preoperative PTX-NDP chemotherapy. The specimen was taken from a patient given preoperative chemotherapy. Every receptor here comes from a human donor with esophageal squamous cell carcinoma. The donor label of this sample is uncertain.

This chain links TRBV6-1 with TRBJ2-3, with D possibly being TRBD2 (6 bases). CDR1 is MNHNS and CDR2 is SASEGT in the germline V gene. V was cut by 7 bases and J by 4 bases, with 21 bases left in between. The CDR3 totals 16 residues. The CDR3 sequence: CASTGNQGGGADTQYF. The CDR3 nucleotides read TGTGCCAGCACTGGCAACCAGGGCGGCGGGGCAGATACGCAGTATTTT.

With respect to this clonotype: At one end, the junction sequence differs from germline, possibly due to a read error. The chain couples TRBV7-6 to TRBJ2-6, with D uncertain. CDR1 SGHVS and CDR2 FNYEAQ come from the germline V gene. The CDR3 sequence is 15 residues long. This CDR3 reads CASGLEASGANDQTF. The DNA of the CDR3 is TGTGCCAGCGGCTTAGAAGCCTCTGGCGCCAACGACCAGACTTTC.

Of note for this clonotype: A junction boundary mismatches the germline segment, possibly from a read error. The chain links TRBV10-3 to TRBJ2-3; D may be TRBD1 (6 bases). The CDR3 has 14 amino acids. In germline, CDR1 is ENHRY, CDR2 SYGVKD. DNA for the CDR3: TGTGCGGGGAGTGGGGGCCGTGACCCAGAGACCCAGTATTTC. This gives the protein CAGSGGRDPETQYF.

The rearrangement uses TRBV27 and TRBJ1-5, with TRBD1 matching over 8 bases. CDR3 size: 19 residues. The trim removed 3 bases at V and 1 base at J, leaving 14 bases unmatched. CDR1 is MNHEY, CDR2 SMNVEV, per germline (reference sequence). The DNA of the CDR3 is TGTGCCAGCAGTTTGTCAGCCGGGACAGGAAGACTAAGCAATCAGCCCCAGCATTTT. This gives the protein CASSLSAGTGRLSNQPQHF.

Worth noting for this clonotype: An end of the junction differs from the germline gene, which may be a read error. The chain recombines TRBV10-3 with TRBJ2-5; D is possibly TRBD1 or TRBD2 (7 bases each). Germline CDR1 and CDR2: ENHRY and SYGVKD. The CDR3 sequence is 14 residues long. In nucleotides, the CDR3 is TGTGCGGGGGGAGGGGGACAGCACCAGGAGATCCAGTACTTC. It yields the protein CAGGGGQHQEIQYF.

This clonotype appeared a single time. The conserved phenylalanine or tryptophan normally closing the CDR3 is absent here, so this likely arose from a read error. The chain links TRBV7-2 to TRBJ2-1, with a weak D call TRBD2 (6 bases). V lost 1 base to trimming and J lost 10 bases, with 17 bases between them. Germline V gene data show CDR1 as SGHTA and CDR2 as FQGNSA. The CDR3 has 15 residues. The CDR3 nucleotides are TGTGCCAGCAGCTTAGAGATGGGGGGAAACTACGAGCAGTTCTCC. Translation: CASSLEMGGNYEQFS.

The rearrangement uses TRBV10-1 and TRBJ1-1, with D unresolved. Looked up from germline, CDR1 is WNHNN and CDR2 is SYGVQD (reference sequence). The CDR3 is made up of 12 amino acids. V was clipped by 9 bases and J by 9 bases, with 17 bases between them. The CDR3 nucleotides are TGCGCCAGAAACGGAGCTACGTACCAAGCTTTCTTT. Its protein is CARNGATYQAFF.

V gene TRBV6-5 combines with J gene TRBJ1-6; a possible D gene is TRBD1 (5 bases). The length of the CDR3 is 14 residues. The V gene lost 2 bases and the J gene lost 7 bases, with 9 bases spanning the gap. Germline V gene sequence: CDR1 MNHEY, CDR2 SVGAGI. The CDR3 spells CASSYGGVNSPLHF. CDR3 in DNA: TGTGCCAGCAGTTACGGAGGGGTAAATTCACCCCTCCACTTT.

CDR3 in DNA: TGTGCCAGCAGCTTAAGTTACGAGACCCAGTACTTC. This codes for CASSLSYETQYF. The chain uses TRBV7-2 and TRBJ2-4; D gene uncertain. The DNA end favors TRBJ2-5, so the J call may be wrong. The CDR3 loop spans 12 amino acids. Germline V gene sequence: CDR1 SGHTA, CDR2 FQGNSA.

The chain recombines TRBV10-1 with TRBJ2-7; maybe TRBD1 (6 bases). The germline gives CDR1 WNHNN, CDR2 SYGVQD (reference sequence). Trimming pared 5 bases from V and 2 bases from J, leaving 13 bases between. The CDR3 covers 14 residues. CDR3 nucleotide sequence: TGCGCCAGCAGTCAGACACAGGGACCCTACGAGCAGTACTTC. It encodes CASSQTQGPYEQYF.

A word on this clonotype: A much larger clone is a single base away; this may be a read error. The chain carries TRBV6-1 and TRBJ2-1; D is possibly TRBD1 (5 bases). The CDR3 covers 12 residues. The V end lost 4 bases, the J end lost 10 bases, and 11 bases lay between the germline ends. Looked up from germline, CDR1 is MNHNS and CDR2 is SASEGT. Here the CDR3 reads CASSAGSLEQFF. CDR3 bases: TGTGCCAGCAGTGCAGGGTCTCTCGAGCAGTTCTTC.

The J gene is TRBJ2-5, the V gene TRBV6-1; tentative D call: TRBD1 (6 bases). The end of the DNA is better explained by TRBJ2-3, so the J call may be wrong. The CDR3 spans 15 residues. The germline V gene has CDR1 MNHNS and CDR2 SASEGT. The CDR3 DNA reads TGTGCCAGCAGTGGGGCAGGGGAGTACACAGATACGCAGTATTTT. Encoded protein: CASSGAGEYTDTQYF.

This clonotype was detected ten times or more. The chain uses TRBV12-3 or TRBV12-4 and TRBJ2-5; D uncertain. The CDR3 extends over 13 amino acids. V lost 3 bases and J 7 bases, leaving 12 bases between the germline ends. The CDR3 loop is CASSFTLPGTQYF. Written as DNA, the CDR3 is TGTGCCAGCAGTTTTACACTCCCCGGGACCCAGTACTTC.

This sequence joins TRBV6-1 and TRBJ2-1; perhaps TRBD1 as D (7 bases). Between the trimmed V and J ends, which lost 5 bases and 13 bases, there was a span of 18 bases. The CDR3 consists of 13 residues. CDR1 MNHNS and CDR2 SASEGT come from the germline V gene. CDR3 nucleotide sequence: TGTGCCAGCAGTCGCGGGACAGTTGAGACCCAGTTCTTC. Amino acids: CASSRGTVETQFF.

By sample fraction, this clonotype is medium-sized. V gene TRBV10-1 combines with J gene TRBJ2-7, with D tentatively TRBD1 (6 bases). This CDR3 has 15 amino acids. Deletions cut 5 bases from V and 0 bases from J, with 14 bases between. Germline CDR1 reads WNHNN; CDR2 reads SYGVQD (reference sequence). The chain's CDR3 is CASSPDSQSSYEQYF. CDR3 bases: TGCGCCAGCAGTCCGGACAGCCAGAGCTCCTACGAGCAGTACTTC.

To note about this clonotype: This may stem from a read error, because a much larger clone lies one nucleotide away. The chain uses TRBV6-1 and TRBJ2-1; D is possibly TRBD1 (6 bases). V gave up 9 bases and J gave up 10 bases, with 22 bases separating them. Germline CDR1 is MNHNS and CDR2 is SASEGT. The CDR3 is 14 amino acids. The CDR3 loop reads CASKDSSLTYEQFF. The CDR3 region has the DNA TGTGCCAGTAAGGACAGCAGCCTCACCTACGAGCAGTTCTTC.

This clonotype was counted at least ten times. V is TRBV6-1 and J is TRBJ2-3; D is possibly TRBD2 (5 bases). The V end was cut by 6 bases, the J end by 4 bases, with 5 bases between. The CDR3 loop spans 11 amino acids. Germline CDR1 MNHNS, CDR2 SASEGT. DNA for the CDR3: TGTGCCAGCAGAGCGGCAGATACGCAGTATTTT. Protein product: CASRAADTQYF.

The V call is TRBV6-1, the J call TRBJ2-6, with D uncertain. This CDR3 has 15 residues. V gave up 7 bases and J gave up 0 bases, with 10 bases separating them. CDR1 MNHNS and CDR2 SASEGT come from the germline V gene. The DNA for the CDR3 is TGTGCCAGCACCTCACCGGCCTCTGGGGCCAACGTCCTGACTTTC. It specifies CASTSPASGANVLTF.

The chain combines TRBV6-1 with TRBJ2-6; D remains unclear. The germline V gene has CDR1 MNHNS and CDR2 SASEGT. The length of the CDR3 is 16 residues. The ends were cut back, 2 bases at V and 4 bases at J, with 12 bases in the middle. CDR3 region: CASSERVLYGANVLTF. The CDR3 coding sequence is TGTGCCAGCAGTGAAAGGGTTTTGTACGGGGCCAACGTCCTGACTTTC.

Details on this clonotype: A read error may account for a junction end that differs from germline. The CDR3 region is CASSQALSTGAQFF. The DNA for the CDR3 is TGTGCCAGCAGCCAGGCACTGAGCACAGGGGCGCAGTTTTTT. This chain uses TRBV6-1 with TRBJ2-3; TRBD1 aligns across 7 bases. This CDR3 spans 14 amino acids. The germline V gene encodes CDR1 MNHNS and CDR2 SASEGT.

The sample holds many counts of this clonotype. This chain links TRBV6-1 with TRBJ2-6; D may be TRBD1 (6 bases). V dropped 7 bases and J dropped 4 bases, with 11 bases sitting between them. This CDR3 comprises 14 residues. The germline V gene encodes CDR1 MNHNS and CDR2 SASEGT. The CDR3 here is CASKQGYGANVLTF. The CDR3 DNA follows: TGTGCCAGCAAGCAGGGGTACGGGGCCAACGTCCTGACTTTC.

This clonotype showed up many times. The chain has TRBV27 and TRBJ2-1; 7 nucleotides agree with TRBD2. V dropped 2 bases and J dropped 4; count of bases not matched to a gene: 8. Germline V lookup: CDR1 MNHEY, CDR2 SMNVEV (reference sequence). CDR3 length: 16 amino acids. The CDR3 nucleotides are TGTGCCAGCAGTTTAGTAGCGGGTGCAATATACAATGAGCAGTTCTTC. The encoded protein is CASSLVAGAIYNEQFF.

The chain recombines TRBV6-5 with TRBJ2-2; 8 nucleotides line up with TRBD1. V shed 3 bases and J 6 bases; nucleotides not matched to a gene: 3. Germline CDR1 MNHEY, CDR2 SVGAGI. The length of the CDR3 is 14 residues. CDR3: CASSYGQGAGELFF. CDR3 coding DNA: TGTGCCAGCAGTTATGGACAGGGTGCCGGGGAGCTGTTTTTT.

The J gene is TRBJ2-5, the V gene TRBV6-1; 8 bases are shared with TRBD2. V lost 5 bases to trimming and J lost 0 bases; unmatched junction nucleotides: 8. The germline CDR1 and CDR2 sequences are MNHNS and SASEGT. CDR3 length: 16 amino acids. The CDR3 nucleotides are TGTGCCAGCAGTCGCAACGGGGGGGGCGACCAAGAGACCCAGTACTTC. It codes for CASSRNGGGDQETQYF.

This chain connects TRBV6-1 to TRBJ2-3; TRBD2 matches 8 bases. Unmatched junction bases numbered 9, after V lost 6 bases and J lost 1 base. Germline CDR1 is MNHNS and CDR2 is SASEGT. The CDR3 has 16 residues. The DNA of the CDR3 is TGTGCCAGCAGGTGCCGGGGGGGGGGCGGCACAGATACGCAGTATTTT. It encodes CASRCRGGGGTDTQYF.

Relative to its sample, this clonotype is medium-sized. The V and J genes are TRBV7-2 and TRBJ2-7, with TRBD1 matching over 8 bases. Germline trimming cut 5 bases from V and 3 bases from J; bases unmatched to any gene: 9. The CDR3 spans 15 residues. Germline CDR1 and CDR2: SGHTA and FQGNSA. The CDR3 bases are TGTGCCAGCAGCCTCGGGACAGGCCCGTTCTACGAGCAGTACTTC. Translated: CASSLGTGPFYEQYF.